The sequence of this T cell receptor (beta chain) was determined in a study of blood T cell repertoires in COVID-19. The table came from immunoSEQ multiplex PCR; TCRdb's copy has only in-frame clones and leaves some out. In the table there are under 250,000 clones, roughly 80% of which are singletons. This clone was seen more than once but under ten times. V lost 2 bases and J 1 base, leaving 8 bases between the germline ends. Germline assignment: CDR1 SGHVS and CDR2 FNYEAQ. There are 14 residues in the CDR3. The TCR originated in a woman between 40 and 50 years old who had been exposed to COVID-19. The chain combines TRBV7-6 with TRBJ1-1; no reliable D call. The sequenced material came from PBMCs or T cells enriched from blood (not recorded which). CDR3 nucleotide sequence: TGTGCCAGCAGCTTAAATGTCCAGAACACTGAAGCTTTCTTT. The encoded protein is CASSLNVQNTEAFF.